These T cell receptor beta chains were read from a single sample in a study of blood T cell repertoires in COVID-19. The assay was immunoSEQ multiplex PCR, and TCRdb's table has in-frame clones only and misses some. The repertoire includes 45,000 to 60,000 clones, approximately 80% of them detected once, and under 15% sits in the top ten. The specimen sequenced was peripheral blood. These receptors were obtained from a human donor with active or convalescent COVID-19. The donor label of this sample is uncertain. Both conserved end residues are part of each CDR3. D genes are given only for firm matches. Size is omitted from some rows. Given values are once, few, many or a class for expanded clones.

TRBV29-1	.	13	TRBJ2-5	.	TGCAGCGTTGACCTGCAGTACCAAGAGACCCAGTACTTC	CSVDLQYQETQYF
TRBV28	.	12	TRBJ2-7	.	TGTGCCAGCAGAGCAGGCTCCTACGAGCAGTACTTC	CASRAGSYEQYF
TRBV3-1/TRBV3-2	.	12	TRBJ2-1	.	TGTGCCAGCAGCCGGTACGGTGATGAGCAGTTCTTC	CASSRYGDEQFF
TRBV7-3	.	11	TRBJ2-3	few	TGTGCCAGCAGCTACGGGGATACGCAGTATTTT	CASSYGDTQYF
TRBV28	TRBD1	14	TRBJ2-7	.	TGTGCCAGCAGTTTCACAGGGGGTTCCTACGAGCAGTACTTC	CASSFTGGSYEQYF
TRBV10-3	.	14	TRBJ1-2	.	TGTGCCATCAGTGAGCTAGCCCGTGACTATGGCTACACCTTC	CAISELARDYGYTF
TRBV6-5	TRBD1	14	TRBJ2-7	.	TGTGCCAGCAGAGGGGACAGGGTATCCTACGAGCAGTACTTC	CASRGDRVSYEQYF
TRBV18	TRBD2	16	TRBJ2-3	.	TGTGCCAGCTCACTAGCGGGAGGGCCTAGCACAGATACGCAGTATTTT	CASSLAGGPSTDTQYF
TRBV11-2	.	11	TRBJ2-7	few	TGTGCCAGCAGCTCCGGGTACGAGCAGTACTTC	CASSSGYEQYF
TRBV6-5	.	12	TRBJ1-2	.	TGTGCCAGCACTTTCGGGGGAGGAGGCTACACCTTC	CASTFGGGGYTF
TRBV18	.	16	TRBJ2-7	.	TGTGCCAGCTCACAAAGGGCTGCAGGGTTGGACTACGAGCAGTACTTC	CASSQRAAGLDYEQYF
TRBV5-6	.	16	TRBJ1-1	.	TGTGCCAGCAGCTTGAGAGGGTACCCAGTGAACACTGAAGCTTTCTTT	CASSLRGYPVNTEAFF
TRBV11-2	.	17	TRBJ1-2	.	TGTGCCAGCAGCTCTAACCTCATAGGACAGAGACCATATGGCTACACCTTC	CASSSNLIGQRPYGYTF
TRBV4-2	TRBD2	17	TRBJ2-3	few	TGTGCCAGCAGCCAGGTGACCGGGACTAGCGGGTTACATACGCAGTATTTT	CASSQVTGTSGLHTQYF
TRBV5-6	TRBD1	16	TRBJ2-4	.	TGTGCCAGCAGCTGGGACAGATCTCTAGCCAAAAACATTCAGTACTTC	CASSWDRSLAKNIQYF
TRBV7-7	.	15	TRBJ2-5	medium-sized	TGTGCTAGCAGCTTAGGGCGGACAGCCAAAGAGACCCAGTACTTC	CASSLGRTAKETQYF
TRBV29-1	TRBD1	10	TRBJ1-1	.	TGCAGCGTAGAGACAGGGCAAGCTTTCTTT	CSVETGQAFF
TRBV30	TRBD1	16	TRBJ1-5	.	TGTGCCTGGAGTGTACAGGGGTCTCCTAGCAATCAGCCCCAGCATTTT	CAWSVQGSPSNQPQHF
TRBV27	TRBD1	12	TRBJ1-1	.	TGTGCCAGCAGTGCACAGGGGAGTGAAGCTTTCTTT	CASSAQGSEAFF
TRBV27	.	14	TRBJ2-7	.	TGTGCCAGCACTGGACTTTCCCATAACTACGAGCAGTACTTC	CASTGLSHNYEQYF
TRBV27	.	12	TRBJ1-6	.	TGTGCCAGCAGTTTTCTAGAATCACCCCTCCACTTT	CASSFLESPLHF
TRBV28	TRBD2	15	TRBJ2-1	once	TGTGCCAGCAGTACTAGCGGGAGATCGTGGGGTGAGCAGTTCTTC	CASSTSGRSWGEQFF
TRBV7-2	.	15	TRBJ1-6	.	TGTGCCAGCAGCTTAGAGGGCGGGGGTAGTTCACCCCTCCACTTT	CASSLEGGGSSPLHF
TRBV4-1	.	15	TRBJ1-1	few	TGCGCCAGCAGCCAACCGCCCCCGGGAAGTGGAACAGCTTTCTTT	CASSQPPPGSGTAFF
TRBV4-3	.	12	TRBJ1-1	.	TGCGCCAGCAGCCAAGCTGCAGGAGAAGCTTTCTTT	CASSQAAGEAFF
TRBV5-5	.	12	TRBJ2-1	.	TGTGCCAGCAGCTTGGTCGACAATGAGCAGTTCTTC	CASSLVDNEQFF
TRBV19	TRBD2	15	TRBJ2-2	.	TGTGCCAGTAGTATGGGGACTAGCAGGACCGGGGAGCTGTTTTTT	CASSMGTSRTGELFF
TRBV15	.	18	TRBJ2-2	.	TGTGCCACCAGCCCCAGCGGAAGTCTAAAGTCCCCCACCGGGGAGCTGTTTTTT	CATSPSGSLKSPTGELFF
TRBV4-3	TRBD2	16	TRBJ2-3	.	TGCGCCAGCAGCCAAGAAGGGAGGGCCTCCGCAGATACGCAGTATTTT	CASSQEGRASADTQYF
TRBV27	TRBD2	15	TRBJ2-5	.	TGTGCCAGCAGTTCCTCTAGCGGGAGGGGGGAGACCCAGTACTTC	CASSSSSGRGETQYF
TRBV7-8	TRBD1	14	TRBJ2-7	once	TGTGCCAGCGGCGTGACGGGACAGGGGAACGAGCAGTACTTC	CASGVTGQGNEQYF
TRBV11-2	TRBD1	13	TRBJ2-7	.	TGTGCCAGCAGCCTTGGACAGGCCCACGAGCAGTACTTC	CASSLGQAHEQYF
TRBV9	.	14	TRBJ1-1	.	TGTGCCAGCAGCGTAGGTCCGGTGAACACTGAAGCTTTCTTT	CASSVGPVNTEAFF
TRBV19	.	17	TRBJ1-5	few	TGTGCCAGTAGTATAGATTACAGGTCTTATAGCAATCAGCCCCAGCATTTT	CASSIDYRSYSNQPQHF
TRBV7-2	TRBD2	16	TRBJ2-1	.	TGTGCCAGCAGCCCTCCGGGACTAGCGAACAACAATGAGCAGTTCTTC	CASSPPGLANNNEQFF
TRBV2	TRBD2	16	TRBJ2-7	.	TGTGCCAGCAGCGGGAGGCTATACAGCATCAACTACGAGCAGTACTTC	CASSGRLYSINYEQYF
TRBV11-1	TRBD2	16	TRBJ2-3	.	TGTGCCAGCAGCCCTTTTACAGCGGGAGGTGCAGATACGCAGTATTTT	CASSPFTAGGADTQYF
TRBV11-3	.	15	TRBJ1-4	.	TGTGCCAGCAGCCCAGCGGGGGCCACTAATGAAAAACTGTTTTTT	CASSPAGATNEKLFF
TRBV9	TRBD1	15	TRBJ2-3	.	TGTGCCAGCAGCCCGGGACAGTGGTTGGGAGATACGCAGTATTTT	CASSPGQWLGDTQYF
TRBV3-1/TRBV3-2	.	13	TRBJ1-5	few	TGTGCCAGCAGCCTTACAGGGAATCAGCCCCAGCATTTT	CASSLTGNQPQHF
TRBV19	TRBD1	16	TRBJ2-5	many	TGTGCCAGTAGTATTATGTTGGACAGGGGGCGGGAGACCCAGTACTTC	CASSIMLDRGRETQYF
TRBV10-3	.	16	TRBJ2-3	.	TGTGCCATCAGTGAGTTGGGGGCAAAGGGCACAGATACGCAGTATTTT	CAISELGAKGTDTQYF
TRBV11-3	.	15	TRBJ2-1	.	TGTGCCAGCAGCTTAGGGGGGCTCTCCTACAATGAGCAGTTCTTC	CASSLGGLSYNEQFF
TRBV5-6	.	15	TRBJ2-3	once	TGTGCCAGCAGCCGCTGGGGACACGGCACAGATACGCAGTATTTT	CASSRWGHGTDTQYF
TRBV6-1	TRBD1	19	TRBJ1-5	few	TGTGCCAGCAGTGAAGCGTGGGGACAGGGCATTTATAGCAATCAGCCCCAGCATTTT	CASSEAWGQGIYSNQPQHF
TRBV3-1/TRBV3-2	TRBD2	12	TRBJ2-1	.	TGTGCCAGCAGGCAGCGGGGCAATGAGCAGTTCTTC	CASRQRGNEQFF
TRBV19	TRBD1	13	TRBJ1-5	.	TGTGCCAGTATACAGGGGAACAATCAGCCCCAGCATTTT	CASIQGNNQPQHF
TRBV4-1	.	14	TRBJ2-1	.	TGCGCCAGCAGCCAAGATCCTAGAAACCAGCAGCAGTTCTTC	CASSQDPRNQQQFF
TRBV5-1	.	14	TRBJ1-1	.	TGCGCCAGCAGCTTTCTCTCGGTGGACACTGAAGCTTTCTTT	CASSFLSVDTEAFF
TRBV3-1/TRBV3-2	TRBD2	17	TRBJ2-7	.	TGTGCCAGCAGCCAAGGTGTCCAAGCGGGAGTCTTCTACGAGCAGTACTTC	CASSQGVQAGVFYEQYF
TRBV7-2	TRBD2	15	TRBJ2-1	.	TGTGCCAGCAGCTGGACTAGCGGGAGGGTTAGTGAGCAGTTCTTC	CASSWTSGRVSEQFF
TRBV7-7	TRBD2	15	TRBJ2-1	.	TGTGCCAGCAGCTTAGGGAGCGGGAGGGTAAATGAGCAGTTCTTC	CASSLGSGRVNEQFF
TRBV7-3	.	13	TRBJ2-1	.	TGTGCCAGCACTAAATCAGCGGACAATGAGCAGTTCTTC	CASTKSADNEQFF
TRBV11-2	TRBD2	18	TRBJ2-1	.	TGTGCCAGCAGCCCCCACCCAATCACTAGCGGGAGAACGAATGAGCAGTTCTTC	CASSPHPITSGRTNEQFF
TRBV24-1	.	16	TRBJ1-2	.	TGTGCCACCAGTGATGACAGCTACCTCGGTAACTATGGCTACACCTTC	CATSDDSYLGNYGYTF
TRBV5-1	.	14	TRBJ2-7	.	TGCGCCAGCAGCTCGACAAATGGGGCCTCCGAGCAGTACTTC	CASSSTNGASEQYF
TRBV4-1	.	14	TRBJ2-7	once	TGCGCCAGCAGCCAAGCCCCCGGCGGAGGCGAGCAGTACTTC	CASSQAPGGGEQYF
TRBV9	.	14	TRBJ2-5	.	TGTGCCAGCAGCGGGGGGGTCAACGAAGAGACCCAGTACTTC	CASSGGVNEETQYF
TRBV24-1	TRBD2	14	TRBJ2-1	.	TGTGCCACCAGCGGAGCGGGATGGGGCAATGAGCAGTTCTTC	CATSGAGWGNEQFF